The sequence of this T cell receptor (beta chain) was determined in a study of T cell clones after liver transplantation (dated by TCRdb to about 2019). As for the study more broadly: Samples were obtained from ITN030ST, a randomized trial in which withdrawal of immunosuppression was attempted within 2 years of liver transplantation. After a pre-transplant mixed lymphocyte reaction, TCRbeta sequencing was used to pinpoint donor-reactive T cell clones, which were subsequently tracked in post-transplant blood. As an antigen-independent comparator for donor-reactive sequences, third party-reactive TCRbeta sequences were also identified from pre-transplant MLRs. Three of the eight recipients were HCV-positive; the others were transplanted for non-autoimmune, non-viral indications. The subjects received no induction therapy and were kept on standard immunosuppression until randomization at 12-24 months post-transplant. Tolerance was defined as complete withdrawal of immunosuppression for at least one year without a rise in liver enzymes beyond twice the upper limit of normal. Blood samples were collected pre-transplant, pre-randomization before withdrawal, and post-randomization after either full withdrawal or failed withdrawal. The studied cohort comprised 8 liver transplant recipients, 3 classified as tolerant and 5 as non-tolerant. Study-level results and caveats: The decline in donor-reactive sequences exceeded the decline in third party-reactive sequences, suggesting partial antigen-specific deletion that was unrelated to withdrawal success. Circulating donor-reactive CD4 TCRbeta sequences fell significantly post-transplant in most of the 8 subjects, irrespective of tolerance or HCV status. Because no allograft tissue specimens were available, donor-reactive T cells may have migrated into the graft instead of being deleted. Once repertoire turnover was taken into account, donor-reactive detection showed a significant reduction for CD4 in 7 of 8 subjects and for CD8 in 8 of 8. Low numbers of available donor cells limited the measurable donor-reactive repertoire in a couple of subjects. The conclusions were considered preliminary, being limited by small, heterogeneous patient numbers and non-standardized post-transplant time points.

As regards this clone: Its antigen remains unidentified. Per-nucleotide qualities are absent, and no much larger clonotype sits a single base away.

Unstimulated PBMCs, after thawing, were stained for CD3, CD4 and CD8 and then FACS-sorted into CD3+CD4+ and CD3+CD8+ populations. Each of the 8 studied subjects was randomized to immunosuppression withdrawal. The Qiagen DNeasy Blood and Tissue Kit was used to isolate genomic DNA. Using immunoSEQ, frozen genomic DNA was subjected to high-throughput TCRbeta CDR3 sequencing, a process that included PCR amplification, mapping, bias correction and internal controls. The paper's processing steps were these. Productive rearrangements were kept, and unique TCRbeta sequences were defined by CDR3 nucleotide sequence plus V and J gene. A sequence counted as donor-reactive only if the sequence showed at least 5-fold expansion in CFSE-low cells compared with unstimulated pre-transplant cells and had a frequency of at least 0.01%. Minimum frequency thresholds were set for each subject based on the unstimulated sample with the lowest template count, ensuring at least 90% detection power. Jensen-Shannon divergence between the top 1000 TCRbeta sequences after and before transplant was used to measure repertoire turnover. Two-sided Fisher's exact tests were used to test for changes in how often donor-reactive sequences were detected. TCRdb obtained this table from immuneACCESS and retained in-frame rearrangements with V and J assigned. These tables miss some clones; where compared with another copy, unresolved V genes account for less than half of the shortfall, and the remainder is unexplained. V, J and clone size are those of that table, while D and trimming were read from the DNA. The table for this sample lists under 20,000 clones; 80% to 90% of them were counted only once. Approximately 12% of the sample is taken by the ten largest.

The junction shows trimming of 0 bases on V and 3 bases on J, plus 11 bases between the germline ends. Including cysteine and phenylalanine, the CDR3 has 15 amino acids. CDR3 DNA only is kept here, 45 bases in frame from base 1. The germline V gene supplies CDR1 SGHRS and CDR2 YFSETQ. The sample in question was CD8+ T cells from blood, obtained 45 to 46 months after liver transplant. This receptor was identified in a human patient who received a liver transplant. Some T cells present after a transplant may be cells of the graft donor. The chain is encoded by TRBV5-1 joined to TRBJ2-3, with no confidently assigned D gene. The DNA sequence is given as TGCGCCAGCAGCTTGGTGGAACGTTGGACAGATACGCAGTATTTT. Translated, this gives CASSLVERWTDTQYF.